This T cell receptor beta chain was identified in a study of sequential checkpoint blockade in melanoma (dated by TCRdb to between 2018 and 2021). With regard to the full study: Patients were randomized 1:1 to first-line nivolumab followed by ipilimumab (arm A) or ipilimumab followed by nivolumab (arm B). Maintenance nivolumab came after each of the two trial sequences.

TCRbeta CDR3 regions were immunosequenced from genomic DNA with the immunoSEQ Assay. Before high-throughput sequencing, genomic DNA was amplified using bias-controlled multiplex PCR. On the study's bioinformatics: To quantify the absolute abundance of each unique TCRbeta CDR3 region, the sequences were collapsed and filtered. Clonality, defined as 1 minus Pielou's evenness, was calculated using only productive rearrangements. A previously published method was used to identify clones whose frequencies were significantly greater in on-treatment samples than in baseline samples. TCRdb took this table from immuneACCESS and kept in-frame rearrangements with V and J called. Such tables lack part of the clones; where checked against another copy, unresolved V genes explain under half of the gap, and the rest is unexplained. V, J and clone size are taken as reported in that table, and D and trimming were inferred from the DNA itself. Recorded for this sample are 6,900 or so clones; approximately 80% of them occurred a single time. The biggest ten clones account for about 7.1% of the sample.

The V and J ends are trimmed by 2 bases and 6 bases, leaving 8 bases between them. The germline V gene encodes CDR1 MRHNA and CDR2 SNTAGT. From the cysteine through the phenylalanine, the CDR3 covers 13 amino acids. Only the CDR3 part of the read is kept: 39 bases, read in frame from the first base. With respect to this clone: The clone's antigen remains unknown. Per-base quality was not reported, and no clone a single base away is much larger than it.

The investigation overall reported the following: Larger, independent patient cohorts are needed to validate the response-prediction model that combines TCR metrics and mutation burden.

In light of the paper, this sample's treatment or condition label describes: randomized to nivolumab then ipilimumab (arm A) or the reverse (arm B). No trial patient had received prior DNA-damaging chemotherapy. Thawed PBMCs were sorted on a FACS Aria II flow cytometer to isolate live CD3+CD8+ cells negative for CD19 and CD56. Samples came from patients with melanoma in CheckMate 064, a randomized, open-label phase II trial of sequential checkpoint blockade. Peripheral blood mononuclear cells were collected by leukapheresis, purified with Ficoll-Paque, and frozen in human serum with around 10% DMSO. Immediately after sorting, the purity of the sorted blood CD3+CD8+ cells was confirmed to be >98%, and DNA was then extracted.

The V and J segments used are TRBV6-4 and TRBJ2-1, with a weak D call of TRBD2 (5 bases match). The source is a human donor with melanoma. The input for sequencing was CD8+ T cells sorted from blood (inferred from file names), taken from a patient given nivolumab and ipilimumab in sequence. This receptor has the CDR3 CASSDGTSNEQFF. DNA sequence: TGTGCCAGCAGTGACGGCACTAGCAATGAGCAGTTCTTC.